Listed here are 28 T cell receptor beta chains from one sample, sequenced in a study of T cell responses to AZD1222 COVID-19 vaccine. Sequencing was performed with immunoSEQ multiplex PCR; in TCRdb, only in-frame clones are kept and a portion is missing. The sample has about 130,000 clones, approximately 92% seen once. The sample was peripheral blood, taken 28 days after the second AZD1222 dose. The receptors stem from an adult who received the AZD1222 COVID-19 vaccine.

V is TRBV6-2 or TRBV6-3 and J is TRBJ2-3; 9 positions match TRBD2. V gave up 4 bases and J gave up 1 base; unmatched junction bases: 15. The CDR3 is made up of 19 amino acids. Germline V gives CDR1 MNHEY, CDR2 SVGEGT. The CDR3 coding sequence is TGTGCCAGCAGTTTATTGCCGGGACTAGCACTGAGGGGCACAGATACGCAGTATTTT. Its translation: CASSLLPGLALRGTDTQYF.

The CDR3 DNA reads TGTGCCAGCAGGCCTGGGGGGATATACACTGAAGCTTTCTTT. Protein: CASRPGGIYTEAFF. The chain joins TRBV7-8 to TRBJ1-1; possible D gene TRBD1, 5 bases. Germline CDR1 and CDR2: SGHVS and FQNEAQ. The CDR3 runs to 14 residues. V was shortened by 6 bases and J by 3 bases, with 14 bases between the two germline ends.

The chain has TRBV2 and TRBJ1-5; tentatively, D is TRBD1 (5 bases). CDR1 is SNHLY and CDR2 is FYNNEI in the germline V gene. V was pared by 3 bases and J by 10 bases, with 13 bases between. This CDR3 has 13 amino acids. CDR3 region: CASSDNRRGPQHF. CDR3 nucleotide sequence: TGTGCCAGCAGTGATAATCGGAGGGGCCCCCAGCATTTT.

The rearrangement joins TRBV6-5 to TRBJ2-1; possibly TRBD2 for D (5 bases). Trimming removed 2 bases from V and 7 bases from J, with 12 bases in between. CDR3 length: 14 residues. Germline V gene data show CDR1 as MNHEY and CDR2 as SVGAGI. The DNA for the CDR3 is TGTGCCAGCAGTTACATAGGGTCGGGAAATGAGCAGTTCTTC. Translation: CASSYIGSGNEQFF.

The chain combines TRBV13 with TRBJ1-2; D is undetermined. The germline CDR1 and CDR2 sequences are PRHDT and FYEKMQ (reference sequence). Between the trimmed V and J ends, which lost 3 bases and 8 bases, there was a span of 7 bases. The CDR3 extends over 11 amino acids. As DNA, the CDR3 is TGTGCCAGCAGCTTCGGGGAAGGCTACACCTTC. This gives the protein CASSFGEGYTF.

The CDR3 sequence: CASREPGRRYEQYF. CDR3 nucleotides: TGTGCCAGCAGAGAACCGGGACGGAGATACGAGCAGTACTTC. The V gene is TRBV25-1, the J gene TRBJ2-7; either TRBD1 or TRBD2 may supply D (5 bases each). This CDR3 has 14 residues. CDR1 and CDR2 (germline): MGHDK, SYGVNS. Trimming left V 6 bases short and J 4 bases short, with 16 bases between.

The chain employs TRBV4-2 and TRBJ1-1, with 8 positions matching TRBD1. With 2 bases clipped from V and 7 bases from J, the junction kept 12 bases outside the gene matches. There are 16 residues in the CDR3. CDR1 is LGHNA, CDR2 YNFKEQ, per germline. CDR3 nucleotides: TGTGCCAGCAGCCAAACCCCGGACAGGGCGACACTTGAAGCTTTCTTT. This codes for CASSQTPDRATLEAFF.

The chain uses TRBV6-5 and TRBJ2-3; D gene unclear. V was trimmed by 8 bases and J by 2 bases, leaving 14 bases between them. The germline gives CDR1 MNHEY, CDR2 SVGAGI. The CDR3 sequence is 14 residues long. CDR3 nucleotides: TGTGCCAGCGACGTAGTAGGGCCCACAGATACGCAGTATTTT. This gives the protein CASDVVGPTDTQYF.

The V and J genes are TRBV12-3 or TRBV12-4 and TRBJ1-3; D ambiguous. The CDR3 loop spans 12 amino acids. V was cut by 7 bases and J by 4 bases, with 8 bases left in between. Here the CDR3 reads CASTLTGNTIYF. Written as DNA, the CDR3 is TGTGCCAGCACCCTGACAGGAAACACCATATATTTT.

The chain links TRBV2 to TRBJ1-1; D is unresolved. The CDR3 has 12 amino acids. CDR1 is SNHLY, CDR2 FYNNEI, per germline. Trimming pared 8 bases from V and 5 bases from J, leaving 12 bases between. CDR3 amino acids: CASHDFITEAFF. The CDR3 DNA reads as TGTGCCAGCCATGATTTTATAACTGAAGCTTTCTTT. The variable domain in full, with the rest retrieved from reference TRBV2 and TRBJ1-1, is EPEVTQTPSHQVTQMGQEVILRCVPISNHLYFYWYRQILGQKVEFLVSFYNNEISEKSEIFDDQFSVERPDGSNFTLKIRSTKLEDSAMYFCASHDFITEAFFGQGTRLTVV.

CDR3 bases: TGTGCCAGCAGCTGGATAGATACCGGGGAGCTGTTTTTT. Its protein product is CASSWIDTGELFF. V and J are TRBV7-9 and TRBJ2-2; D call uncertain. There are 13 residues in the CDR3. V lost 4 bases and J 5 bases, leaving 8 bases between the germline ends. Looked up from germline, CDR1 is SEHNR and CDR2 is FQNEAQ (reference sequence).

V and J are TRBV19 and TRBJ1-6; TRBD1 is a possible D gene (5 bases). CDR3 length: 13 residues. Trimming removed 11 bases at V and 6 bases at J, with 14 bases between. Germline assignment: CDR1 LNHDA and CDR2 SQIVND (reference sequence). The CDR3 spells CAGREGANSPLHF. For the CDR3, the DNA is TGTGCCGGAAGGGAAGGGGCTAATTCACCCCTCCACTTT.

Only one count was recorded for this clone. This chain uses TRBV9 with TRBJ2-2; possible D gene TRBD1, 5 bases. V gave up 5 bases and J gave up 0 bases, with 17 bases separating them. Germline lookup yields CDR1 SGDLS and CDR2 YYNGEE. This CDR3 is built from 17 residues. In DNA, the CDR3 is TGTGCCAGCAGTCATAACAATCAGGGCGCGAACACCGGGGAGCTGTTTTTT. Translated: CASSHNNQGANTGELFF.

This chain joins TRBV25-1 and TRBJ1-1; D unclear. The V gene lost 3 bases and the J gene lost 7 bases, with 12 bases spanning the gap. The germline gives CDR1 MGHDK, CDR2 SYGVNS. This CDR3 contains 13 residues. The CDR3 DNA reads TGTGCCAGCAGTGAGCCCCCCCCGGGTGAAGCTTTCTTT. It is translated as CASSEPPPGEAFF.

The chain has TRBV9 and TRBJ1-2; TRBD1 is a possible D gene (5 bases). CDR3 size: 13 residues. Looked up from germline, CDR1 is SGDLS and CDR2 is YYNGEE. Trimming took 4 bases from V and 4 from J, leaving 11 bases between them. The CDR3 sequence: CASSSRDFYGYTF. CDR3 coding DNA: TGTGCCAGCAGCTCCCGGGACTTCTATGGCTACACCTTC. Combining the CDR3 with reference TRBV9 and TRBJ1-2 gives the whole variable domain DSGVTQTPKHLITATGQRVTLRCSPRSGDLSVYWYQQSLDQGLQFLIQYYNGEERAKGNILERFSAQQFPDLHSELNLSSLELGDSALYFCASSSRDFYGYTFGSGTRLTVV.

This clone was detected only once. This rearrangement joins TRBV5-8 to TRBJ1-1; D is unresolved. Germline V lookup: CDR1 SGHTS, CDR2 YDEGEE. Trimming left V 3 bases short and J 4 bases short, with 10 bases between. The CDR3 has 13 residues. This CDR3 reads CASSSRSSTEAFF. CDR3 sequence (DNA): TGTGCCAGCAGCTCAAGGAGTTCCACTGAAGCTTTCTTT.

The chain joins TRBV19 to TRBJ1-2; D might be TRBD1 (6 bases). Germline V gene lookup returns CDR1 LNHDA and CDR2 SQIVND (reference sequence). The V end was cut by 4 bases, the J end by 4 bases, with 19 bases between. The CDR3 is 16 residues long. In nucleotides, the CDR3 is TGTGCCAGTAGTACCAGTGGTGGGGGGCCGTTCTATGGCTACACCTTC. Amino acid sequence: CASSTSGGGPFYGYTF.

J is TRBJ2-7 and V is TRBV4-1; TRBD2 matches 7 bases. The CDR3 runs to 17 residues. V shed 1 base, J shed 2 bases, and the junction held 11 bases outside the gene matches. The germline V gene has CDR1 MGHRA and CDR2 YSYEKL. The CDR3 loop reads CASSQAPPESGAYEQYF. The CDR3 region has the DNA TGCGCCAGCAGCCAAGCCCCCCCGGAGAGCGGGGCCTACGAGCAGTACTTC.

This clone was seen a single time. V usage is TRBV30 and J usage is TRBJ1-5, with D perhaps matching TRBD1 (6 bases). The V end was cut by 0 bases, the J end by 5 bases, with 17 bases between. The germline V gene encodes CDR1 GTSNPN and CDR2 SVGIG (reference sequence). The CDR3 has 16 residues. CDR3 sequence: CAWSVGYRTAYQPQHF. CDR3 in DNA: TGTGCCTGGAGTGTAGGGTACCGGACAGCCTATCAGCCCCAGCATTTT.

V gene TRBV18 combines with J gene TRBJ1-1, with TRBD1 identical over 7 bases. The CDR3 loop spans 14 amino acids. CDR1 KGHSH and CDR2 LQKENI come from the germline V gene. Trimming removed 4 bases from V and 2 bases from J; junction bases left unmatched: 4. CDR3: CASSRQGINTEAFF. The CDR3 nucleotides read TGTGCCAGCTCACGACAGGGAATTAACACTGAAGCTTTCTTT.

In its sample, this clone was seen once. The CDR3 loop is CASSGGQGVRGYTF. In nucleotides, the CDR3 is TGTGCCAGCAGTGGGGGACAGGGGGTGCGAGGCTACACCTTC. V is TRBV2 and J is TRBJ1-2, with 11 bases identical to TRBD1. The germline CDR1 and CDR2 sequences are SNHLY and FYNNEI. The V gene end was trimmed by 4 bases and the J gene end by 8 bases; junction bases not matched to a gene: 6. This CDR3 is built from 14 residues.

CDR3 amino acids: CAWSVGSTEAFF. In DNA form, the CDR3 reads TGTGCCTGGAGTGTAGGTAGCACTGAAGCTTTCTTT. The V call is TRBV30, the J call TRBJ1-1; D gene uncertain. The CDR3 is 12 amino acids. Germline V CDR1 and CDR2: GTSNPN, SVGIG (reference sequence). Trimming took 0 bases from V and 4 from J, leaving 6 bases between them.

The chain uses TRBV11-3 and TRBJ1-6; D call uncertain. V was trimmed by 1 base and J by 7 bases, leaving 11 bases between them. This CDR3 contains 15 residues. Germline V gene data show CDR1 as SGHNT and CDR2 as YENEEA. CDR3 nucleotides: TGTGCCAGCAGCTTAGCCGCAACCAGGAATTCACCCCTCCACTTT. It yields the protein CASSLAATRNSPLHF.

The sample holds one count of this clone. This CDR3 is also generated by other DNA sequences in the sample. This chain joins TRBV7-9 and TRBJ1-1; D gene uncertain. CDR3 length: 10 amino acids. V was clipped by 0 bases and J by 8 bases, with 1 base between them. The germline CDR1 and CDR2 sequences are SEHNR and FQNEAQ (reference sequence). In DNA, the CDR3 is TGTGCCAGCAGCTTAGCGGAAGCTTTCTTT. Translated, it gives CASSLAEAFF.

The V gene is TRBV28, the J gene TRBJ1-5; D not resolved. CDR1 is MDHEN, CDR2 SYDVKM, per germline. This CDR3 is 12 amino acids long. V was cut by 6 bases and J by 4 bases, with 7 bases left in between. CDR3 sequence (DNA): TGTGCCAGCAGCTTCAGAAATCAGCCCCAGCATTTT. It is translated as CASSFRNQPQHF.

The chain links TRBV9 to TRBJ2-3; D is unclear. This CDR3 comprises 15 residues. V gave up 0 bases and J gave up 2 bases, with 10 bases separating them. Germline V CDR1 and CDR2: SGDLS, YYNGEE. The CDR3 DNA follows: TGTGCCAGCAGCGTAGGCGTCCGCCCCACAGATACGCAGTATTTT. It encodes CASSVGVRPTDTQYF.

DNA of the CDR3: TGTGCCAGCAGCCTTGGACTCTCTGGAGCTTTCTTT. This codes for CASSLGLSGAFF. The chain uses TRBV3-1 (or the pseudogene TRBV3-2) and TRBJ1-1, with D hard to call. Trimming removed 4 bases at V and 10 bases at J, with 13 bases between. The CDR3 length is 12 residues. Per germline, CDR1 LGHDT and CDR2 YNNKEL (reference sequence).

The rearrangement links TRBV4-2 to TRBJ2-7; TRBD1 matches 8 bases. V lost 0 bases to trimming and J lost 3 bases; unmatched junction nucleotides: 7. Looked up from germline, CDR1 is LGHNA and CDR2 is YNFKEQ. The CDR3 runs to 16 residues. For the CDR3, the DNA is TGTGCCAGCAGCCAAGATCTAGCAGGGGGCATCTACGAGCAGTACTTC. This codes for CASSQDLAGGIYEQYF.